Listed below are T cell receptor beta chains from one sample, sequenced in a study of blood T cell repertoires in COVID-19. TCRdb's table, derived via immunoSEQ multiplex PCR, lists solely in-frame clones and lacks some. The sample has around 260,000 clones, around 90% seen once; the top ten hold approximately 0.7%. Sequenced: peripheral blood. The receptors originated from a human donor in a cohort sampled during active COVID-19. The CDR3 runs from the conserved cysteine through the conserved F or W. The D gene is left open where the match is weak. The listing skips clone size in some rows; elsewhere it reads once, few, many or a size class.

v_call	j_call	d_call	clone_size	cdr3_nt	cdr3_aa
TRBV12-5	TRBJ2-1	TRBD1	-	TGTGCTAGTGGCCCCGGGACAGGGCGAAATGAGCAGTTCTTC	CASGPGTGRNEQFF
TRBV5-1	TRBJ2-5	TRBD1	-	TGCGCCAGCGTTACCCCGACAGGGACCATTGGTCGGCAAGAGACCCAGTACTTC	CASVTPTGTIGRQETQYF
TRBV6-5	TRBJ2-1	-	-	TGTGCCAGCAGTTACACAGTCTCCTACAATGAGCAGTTCTTC	CASSYTVSYNEQFF
TRBV19	TRBJ1-5	TRBD1	few	TGTGCCAGTAGTATAGTTTCGGGACAGGGGTTTAGTAGCAATCAGCCCCAGCATTTT	CASSIVSGQGFSSNQPQHF
TRBV7-6	TRBJ1-5	-	-	TGTGCCAGCAGCTTATATCGTTCGGGGGGCTCGTATAGCAATCAGCCCCAGCATTTT	CASSLYRSGGSYSNQPQHF
TRBV7-3	TRBJ2-1	TRBD2	-	TGTGCCAGCAGCCCTTTGGGGGGGTCCCATAGGTACAATGAGCAGTTCTTC	CASSPLGGSHRYNEQFF
TRBV15	TRBJ2-7	-	-	TGTGCCACCAGCAGTTCACAGAGCTACGAGCAGTACTTC	CATSSSQSYEQYF
TRBV6-5	TRBJ2-4	-	-	TGTGCCAGCTCAGCGGTAGCCAAAAACATTCAGTACTTC	CASSAVAKNIQYF
TRBV30	TRBJ1-6	-	-	TGTGCCTCCCGGGGGGAGCTGCATAATTCACCCCTCCACTTT	CASRGELHNSPLHF
TRBV7-2	TRBJ2-1	TRBD2	-	TGTGCCAGCAGCGCAGACATTCTAGCGGGAAACAATGAGCAGTTCTTC	CASSADILAGNNEQFF
TRBV5-1	TRBJ2-7	TRBD1	-	TGCGCCAGCAGCCAGGGACAGGGGCCCTACGAGCAGTACTTC	CASSQGQGPYEQYF
TRBV18	TRBJ2-3	TRBD2	-	TGTGCCAGCTCACCGCGGACTAGCGGGAGGGCCTCGACAGATACGCAGTATTTT	CASSPRTSGRASTDTQYF
TRBV10-3	TRBJ2-7	TRBD1	-	TGTGCCATCAGCTCTTGGACAGGGGAGAAAGGCGAGCAGTACTTC	CAISSWTGEKGEQYF
TRBV19	TRBJ1-2	TRBD1	-	TGTGCCAGTAACCCTTCGACAGGGTACTATGGCTACACCTTC	CASNPSTGYYGYTF
TRBV7-2	TRBJ1-2	-	-	TGTGCCAGCAGCTCTTTGACAGTCTCTAACTATGGCTACACCTTC	CASSSLTVSNYGYTF
TRBV7-3	TRBJ1-1	-	once	TGTGCCAGCAGCTTACAGGCTGACACTGAAGCTTTCTTT	CASSLQADTEAFF
TRBV7-2	TRBJ2-3	TRBD2	-	TGTGCCAGCAGCGCGATCACCGGGACTACCACAGATACGCAGTATTTT	CASSAITGTTTDTQYF
TRBV9	TRBJ1-5	-	-	TGTGCCAGCAGCGTAGACGAGGGACAAGGTCAGCCCCAGCATTTT	CASSVDEGQGQPQHF
TRBV19	TRBJ2-1	TRBD1	-	TGTGCCAGTAGTAATAGTAAGGGCAGGGGGTCGGATGAGCAGTTCTTC	CASSNSKGRGSDEQFF
TRBV19	TRBJ1-2	-	-	TGTGCCAGTAGTATCACCGGGGGTGGCTACACCTTC	CASSITGGGYTF
TRBV23-1	TRBJ2-3	TRBD2	-	TGCGCCAGCAGTCAAGGGACTAGCGGGAGGGCCTCGGATACGCAGTATTTT	CASSQGTSGRASDTQYF
TRBV7-9	TRBJ2-7	TRBD1	-	TGTGCCAGCAGCTCTCCGGAGACAGGGCACGAGCAGTACTTC	CASSSPETGHEQYF
TRBV24-1	TRBJ2-7	TRBD1	-	TGTGCCACGTCATTGGGACAGTCCTACGAGCAGTACTTC	CATSLGQSYEQYF
TRBV29-1	TRBJ2-1	-	-	TGCAGCGTTGAGGGAATGACAGATGAGCAGTTCTTC	CSVEGMTDEQFF
TRBV6-6	TRBJ2-3	TRBD2	-	TGTGCCAGCAGGCGGGGGGGGAGCACAGATACGCAGTATTTT	CASRRGGSTDTQYF
TRBV27	TRBJ2-6	-	-	TGTGCCAGCCTTCCCTCTGGGGCCAACGTCCTGACTTTC	CASLPSGANVLTF
TRBV7-2	TRBJ1-2	-	-	TGTGCCAGCAGCTTAGCCGGGGGGGGCGTAAGGGTAGGCTACACCTTC	CASSLAGGGVRVGYTF
TRBV5-8	TRBJ1-1	-	-	TGTGCCAGCAGCTGGGAGGGGGTGGGCACTGAAGCTTTCTTT	CASSWEGVGTEAFF
TRBV7-8	TRBJ2-7	-	-	TGTGCCAGCAGCTTGGCCCAGGGCTACGAGCAGTACTTC	CASSLAQGYEQYF
TRBV28	TRBJ1-2	TRBD1	-	TGTGCCAGCAGTTCGAGGACAGGGGGGAACTATGGCTACACCTTC	CASSSRTGGNYGYTF
TRBV7-2	TRBJ1-1	-	-	TGTGCCAGCAGCTTAGCGACTCGTTCCGAAGCTTTCTTT	CASSLATRSEAFF
TRBV3-1/TRBV3-2	TRBJ2-7	TRBD1	once	TGTGCCAGCAGCCAAGCCTCGTCGGGACAGGGGGCTCACGAGCAGTACTTC	CASSQASSGQGAHEQYF
TRBV6-1	TRBJ1-1	-	-	TGTGCCAGCGGAGAAGCGGACACCTTGAACACTGAAGCTTTCTTT	CASGEADTLNTEAFF
TRBV18	TRBJ2-1	-	-	TGTGCCAGCTCACCTCCCACTGGCGGATGGAACAATGAGCAGTTCTTC	CASSPPTGGWNNEQFF
TRBV6-6	TRBJ2-5	TRBD2	-	TGTGCCACTAATCCAGAGTTCGGGGGGGAGACCCAGTACTTC	CATNPEFGGETQYF
TRBV11-3	TRBJ1-1	TRBD1	-	TGTGCCAGCAGCTGGGACAGGGGGAGGGCTTTCTTT	CASSWDRGRAFF
TRBV5-6	TRBJ2-7	TRBD2	-	TGTGCCAGCAGCTTGGATATTAGCGGGAGATTCTACGAGCAGTACTTC	CASSLDISGRFYEQYF
TRBV30	TRBJ2-1	TRBD2	-	TGTGCCTGGAGTCTAGGGACTAGCGGGGGGTACAATGAGCAGTTCTTC	CAWSLGTSGGYNEQFF
TRBV4-1	TRBJ2-7	-	-	TGCGCCAGCAGCCAAGAACGGATGGTGGGGAGCTCCTACGAGCAGTACTTC	CASSQERMVGSSYEQYF
TRBV14	TRBJ2-7	TRBD2	few	TGTGCCAGCAGCCAAGATCGGGGACTAGCCAGGGAGCAGTACTTC	CASSQDRGLAREQYF
TRBV6-5	TRBJ2-1	-	-	TGTGCCAGCAGCCGACTAGTTCGTAATGAGCAGTTCTTC	CASSRLVRNEQFF
TRBV19	TRBJ2-7	TRBD1	-	TGTGCCAGTAGCCCCGGGACAGGAGGCAGGATTACCTACGAGCAGTACTTC	CASSPGTGGRITYEQYF
TRBV4-1	TRBJ2-1	-	-	TGCGCCAGCAGCTCTCCCATCCGGACTACCGAGCAGTTCTTC	CASSSPIRTTEQFF
TRBV9	TRBJ2-7	-	few	TGTGCCAGCAGTGGGGCCAGTCACGCCTCCTACGAGCAGTACTTC	CASSGASHASYEQYF
TRBV6-1	TRBJ1-4	TRBD1	-	TGTGCCAGCAGTGAACTCAGGGGGACACTGTTTTTT	CASSELRGTLFF